The TCR beta chain under discussion was sequenced for a study of OX40 agonist ivuxolimab in advanced cancers. Looking at the study overall: Among those enrolled, mean age was about 63 years (range roughly 20 to 80) and 82.7% were male.

The CDR3 runs 14 residues. Germline CDR1 SGHTA, CDR2 FQGTGA. J lost 7 bases, V lost 1 base, and 0 bases had no gene match. Repertoires were generated with immunoSEQ multiplex PCR, while TCRdb's copy carries only in-frame clones and drops some. The sample consists of tens of thousands of clones, 80% to 90% of them appearing once. Sequencing was performed on CD4+ or CD8+ T cells sorted from blood, taken in a trial of the OX40 agonist ivuxolimab. This TCR derives from an adult with an advanced solid tumor such as melanoma, head and neck, liver or kidney cancer. This rearrangement joins TRBV7-3 to TRBJ2-2; TRBD2 matches at 10 bases. CDR3 sequence: CASSLIAGGGELFF. CDR3 DNA sequence: TGTGCCAGCAGCTTAATAGCGGGAGGCGGGGAGCTGTTTTTT. Full variable domain (remainder filled in from reference TRBV7-3 and TRBJ2-2): GAGVSQTPSNKVTEKGKYVELRCDPISGHTALYWYRQSLGQGPEFLIYFQGTGAADDSGLPNDRFFAVRPEGSVSTLKIQRTERGDSAVYLCASSLIAGGGELFFGEGSRLTVL.